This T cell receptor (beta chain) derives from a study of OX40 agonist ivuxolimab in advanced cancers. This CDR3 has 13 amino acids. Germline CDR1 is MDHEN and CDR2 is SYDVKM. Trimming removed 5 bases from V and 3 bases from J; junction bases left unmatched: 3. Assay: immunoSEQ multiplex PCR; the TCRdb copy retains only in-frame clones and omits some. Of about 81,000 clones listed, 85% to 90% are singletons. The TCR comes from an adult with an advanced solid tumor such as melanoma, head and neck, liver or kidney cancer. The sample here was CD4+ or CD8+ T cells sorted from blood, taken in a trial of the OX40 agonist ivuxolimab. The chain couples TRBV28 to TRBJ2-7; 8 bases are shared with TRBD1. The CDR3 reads CASSAGGFYEQYF. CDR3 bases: TGTGCCAGCAGTGCAGGGGGCTTCTACGAGCAGTACTTC.